These 14 T cell receptor beta chains were sequenced from one sample in a study of OX40 agonist ivuxolimab in advanced cancers. Using immunoSEQ multiplex PCR, the repertoire was profiled, and TCRdb retains in-frame clones only, with some absent. The table includes about 43,000 clones, 75% to 90% detected once. The source material was CD4+ or CD8+ T cells sorted from blood, sampled in a trial of the OX40 agonist ivuxolimab. These receptors originate from an adult with an advanced solid tumor such as melanoma, head and neck, liver or kidney cancer.

The chain recombines TRBV7-3 with TRBJ2-3; the D is unclear. There are 17 residues in the CDR3. The V end lost 2 bases, the J end lost 1 base, and 16 bases lay between the germline ends. Germline assignment: CDR1 SGHTA and CDR2 FQGTGA. CDR3 sequence: CASSLRVKGTGTDTQYF. DNA for the CDR3: TGTGCCAGCAGCTTACGGGTCAAGGGAACAGGCACAGATACGCAGTATTTT.

CDR3 coding DNA: TGTGCCAGCAGCGAGGACATCTATGGCTACACCTTC. It encodes CASSEDIYGYTF. This chain uses TRBV28 with TRBJ1-2, with a tentative D call TRBD1 (5 bases). V was shortened by 6 bases and J by 4 bases, with 9 bases between the two germline ends. CDR3 length: 12 residues. In germline, CDR1 is MDHEN, CDR2 SYDVKM.

The CDR3, as DNA: TGTGCCAGCAGTGAAGGAGCGGGAATTGGGACAGATACGCAGTATTTT. It translates to CASSEGAGIGTDTQYF. V and J are TRBV2 and TRBJ2-3; 7 bases map to TRBD2. J lost 3 bases, V lost 1 base, and 7 bases had no gene match. The CDR3 spans 16 residues. Germline V CDR1 and CDR2: SNHLY, FYNNEI.

In its sample, this clone was seen once. The chain links TRBV9 to TRBJ2-1; D possibly corresponds to TRBD1 (8 bases). With 3 bases removed from V and 7 bases from J, the gap between germline ends came to 20 bases. CDR1 is SGDLS, CDR2 YYNGEE, per germline. The CDR3 extends over 16 amino acids. The chain's CDR3 is CASSAGGWTGLNEQFF. CDR3 in DNA: TGTGCCAGCAGCGCCGGGGGGTGGACAGGGTTGAATGAGCAGTTCTTC.

The chain uses TRBV5-4 and TRBJ2-5; 8 nucleotides line up with TRBD1. V shed 4 bases, J shed 4 bases, and the junction held 12 bases outside the gene matches. Germline CDR1 is SGHNT and CDR2 is YYREEE (reference sequence). The CDR3 extends over 16 amino acids. Here the CDR3 reads CASSAGQGAYAETQYF. For the CDR3, the DNA is TGTGCCAGCAGCGCCGGCCAGGGGGCGTACGCAGAGACCCAGTACTTC.

The V call is TRBV2, the J call TRBJ2-7; possibly TRBD1 for D (6 bases). The germline V gene has CDR1 SNHLY and CDR2 FYNNEI. The CDR3 runs 15 residues. V was trimmed by 6 bases and J by 5 bases, leaving 20 bases between them. CDR3 sequence reads: CASRVIQQGSNEQYF. CDR3 coding DNA: TGTGCCAGCAGGGTAATTCAACAGGGCTCGAACGAGCAGTACTTC.

The DNA for the CDR3 is TGTGCCAGCTCCGAGGGGCCGAACACTGAAGCTTTCTTT. Amino acid sequence: CASSEGPNTEAFF. The chain joins TRBV18 to TRBJ1-1, with D maybe TRBD1 (5 bases). Germline CDR1 reads KGHSH; CDR2 reads LQKENI. With 6 bases removed from V and 1 base from J, the gap between germline ends came to 9 bases. There are 13 residues in the CDR3.

The rearrangement links TRBV6-6 to TRBJ2-7; D might be TRBD2 (6 bases). The CDR3 sequence is 14 residues long. V was clipped by 6 bases and J by 0 bases, with 12 bases between them. Germline CDR1 and CDR2: MNHNY and SVGAGI (reference sequence). CDR3 in amino acids: CASSPRDFSYEQYF. CDR3 sequence (DNA): TGTGCCAGCAGCCCGCGGGACTTCTCCTACGAGCAGTACTTC.

This sequence joins TRBV2 and TRBJ2-1; tentatively, D is TRBD1 (6 bases). V was cut by 5 bases and J by 9 bases, with 20 bases left in between. The CDR3 covers 15 residues. CDR1 and CDR2 from the germline V gene are SNHLY and FYNNEI. In DNA form, the CDR3 reads TGTGCCAGCAGTCCCTCGAGGGGGACCCCGGGTGAGCAGTTCTTC. This encodes CASSPSRGTPGEQFF.

J is TRBJ2-7 and V is TRBV10-2, with D possibly TRBD2 on 5 matching bases. Trimming removed 5 bases at V and 6 bases at J, with 11 bases between. The CDR3 runs 12 residues. Germline-derived CDR1 and CDR2 are WSHSY and SAAADI. The CDR3, as DNA: TGCGCCAGCAGTTTTGAGGGAGTCGAGCAGTACTTC. Translating it yields CASSFEGVEQYF.

This rearrangement joins TRBV7-9 to TRBJ2-3; D remains unclear. CDR3 length: 12 amino acids. The ends were cut back, 5 bases at V and 2 bases at J, with 5 bases in the middle. Germline V gives CDR1 SEHNR, CDR2 FQNEAQ (reference sequence). CDR3 sequence (DNA): TGTGCCAGCAGCCGTGACACAGATACGCAGTATTTT. It specifies CASSRDTDTQYF.

The V call is TRBV5-5, the J call TRBJ1-2, with D hard to call. Trimming took off 4 bases at V and 0 bases at J, with 10 bases between the two ends. There are 14 residues in the CDR3. Germline V gene lookup returns CDR1 SGHKS and CDR2 YYEKEE (reference sequence). The CDR3 DNA is TGTGCCAGCAGCGCGGACGGGGCTAACTATGGCTACACCTTC. This translates into CASSADGANYGYTF.

This clone was counted once. The junction shows a germline mismatch at one end, possibly a read error. The gene calls are TRBV6-1 and TRBJ2-1; TRBD1 aligns across 7 bases. The CDR3 has 17 residues. Looked up from germline, CDR1 is MNHNS and CDR2 is SASEGT. The CDR3 sequence is CAISESRRQGLGNEQFF. The CDR3 bases are TGTGCCATCAGTGAGTCGAGAAGACAGGGCCTTGGTAATGAGCAGTTCTTC.

J is TRBJ2-2 and V is TRBV30; 7 bases fit TRBD1. Germline V gene sequence: CDR1 GTSNPN, CDR2 SVGIG (reference sequence). V lost 8 bases to trimming and J lost 0 bases; unmatched junction nucleotides: 12. The CDR3 spans 16 residues. In DNA, the CDR3 is TGTGCCGGGGACGGGACAGCGTTCGCGAACACCGGGGAGCTGTTTTTT. It translates to CAGDGTAFANTGELFF. The full variable domain, completed using reference TRBV30 and TRBJ2-2, is SQTIHQWPATLVQPVGSPLSLECTVEGTSNPNLYWYRQAAGRGLQLLFYSVGIGQISSEVPQNLSASRPQDRQFILSSKKLLLSDSGFYLCAGDGTAFANTGELFFGEGSRLTVL.